The source of this T cell receptor beta chain is a study of T cell changes during pregnancy in multiple sclerosis (dated by TCRdb to about 2019). At the level of the whole study: Changes in the T cell repertoire over the course of pregnancy were examined in this study in women with multiple sclerosis.

Library preparation used the immunoSEQ multiplex PCR assay. TCRdb took this table from immuneACCESS and kept in-frame rearrangements with V and J called. Such tables lack part of the clones; where checked against another copy, unresolved V genes explain under half of the gap, and the rest is unexplained. For this sample there are 40,000 to 45,000 clones; roughly nine tenths appear just once. The ten largest clones capture 0.73% of the sample. V trim: 5 bases; J trim: 3 bases; unmatched bases: 1. CDR1 SEHNR and CDR2 FQNEAQ are derived from the germline V gene (reference sequence). Inclusive of the bounding cysteine and phenylalanine, the CDR3 is 12 residues long. Only the CDR3 DNA stays, 36 bases, in frame from base 1. Notes on this clone: The antigen it binds to is not known. Base quality data are lacking; no much larger clone is found one base away.

The specimen comprised CD4+ T cells from peripheral blood mononuclear cells, sampled before pregnancy. This clonotype originated in a female donor with multiple sclerosis, enrolled in a pregnancy study. The V gene is TRBV7-9 and the J gene is TRBJ2-7; TRBD1 lines up with 7 middle nucleotides. The DNA is as follows: TGTGCCAGCAGCAGACAGGGCTACGAGCAGTACTTC. This gives the protein CASSRQGYEQYF.